The sequence of this T cell receptor (beta chain) was determined in a study of preoperative IRX-2 immunotherapy in early breast cancer. Profiling relied on immunoSEQ multiplex PCR, and the TCRdb table lists in-frame clones only, not all of them. In the table there are under 30,000 clones, roughly 89% of which are singletons. The treatment: preoperative locoregional IRX-2 cytokine immunotherapy. Preoperative locoregional IRX-2 cytokine immunotherapy was tested in the phase Ib source study. The CDR3 spans 14 residues. Germline values: CDR1 MNHNS, CDR2 SASEGT. Trimming took 3 bases from V and 10 from J, leaving 13 bases between them. This clone was detected once.

The clonotype originates from a human donor with breast cancer. This sample comprised tumor tissue, obtained after IRX-2 immunotherapy. The chain recombines TRBV6-1 with TRBJ1-6; D remains unclear. CDR3 amino acids: CASSEMEGISPLHF. CDR3 coding DNA: TGTGCCAGCAGTGAGATGGAAGGAATCTCACCCCTCCACTTT.